These T cell receptor beta chains were read from a single sample in a study of blood T cell repertoires in COVID-19. Profiling relied on immunoSEQ multiplex PCR, and the TCRdb table lists in-frame clones only, not all of them. The sample gives over 65,000 clones, about 81% of which show up once; roughly 9.2% is in the top ten. Sequencing was performed on peripheral blood. Receptor source: a human donor in a cohort sampled during active COVID-19. Each CDR3 is given with its conserved first and last residue. D genes are given only for firm matches. For some rows the clone size is stated as once, few or many, or as a class when expanded; others skip it.

NA | NA | TRBJ2-5 | TRBV9 | TGTGCCAGCAGCCAATCTAGGGGATGGGGAGAGACCCAGTACTTC | CASSQSRGWGETQYF
NA | NA | TRBJ2-7 | TRBV6-1 | TGTGCCAGCAGTGAAAGTGGGAAGGGGCACTTC | CASSESGKGHF
NA | TRBD1 | TRBJ2-5 | TRBV7-9 | TGTGCCAGCACCATACAGGGGGTTAAAGAGACCCAGTACTTC | CASTIQGVKETQYF
NA | NA | TRBJ1-1 | TRBV6-5 | TGTGCCACCAGACCCGATAGGAACACTGAAGCTTTCTTT | CATRPDRNTEAFF
NA | TRBD1 | TRBJ2-4 | TRBV2 | TGTGCCAGCAACACAGGGGTGGCCAAAAACATTCAGTACTTC | CASNTGVAKNIQYF
NA | NA | TRBJ2-7 | TRBV7-2 | TGTGCCAGCAGCTACCAGATAGGGGCCACCGAGCAGTACTTC | CASSYQIGATEQYF
NA | TRBD1 | TRBJ2-7 | TRBV4-1 | TGCGCCAGCAGTTGGGGGACAGGTAGTGTTCCGGCCTACGAGCAGTACTTC | CASSWGTGSVPAYEQYF
NA | TRBD2 | TRBJ2-1 | TRBV27 | TGTGCCAGCAGGACGACTAGCGGGAGGGCTGATGAGCAGTTCTTC | CASRTTSGRADEQFF
NA | NA | TRBJ2-1 | TRBV20-1 | TGCAGTGCTACGGACAGCTATGAGCAGTTCTTC | CSATDSYEQFF
NA | TRBD1 | TRBJ1-3 | TRBV11-2 | TGTGCCAGCAGCTTTGCAGGGGGCTCTGGAAACACCATATATTTT | CASSFAGGSGNTIYF
once | NA | TRBJ1-6 | TRBV27 | TGTGCCAGCCGCGGGGACCCCTTCTCCTATAATTCACCCCTCCACTTT | CASRGDPFSYNSPLHF
NA | NA | TRBJ2-7 | TRBV11-2 | TGTGCCAGCAGCTCCCTAAAGCATCCCTACGAGCAGTACTTC | CASSSLKHPYEQYF
NA | NA | TRBJ2-3 | TRBV28 | TGTGCCACCATAGACACAGATACGCAGTATTTT | CATIDTDTQYF
NA | TRBD2 | TRBJ2-3 | TRBV24-1 | TGTGCCACCAGTGACTCTAGCGGGAGGGCCACAGATACGCAGTATTTT | CATSDSSGRATDTQYF
NA | TRBD2 | TRBJ2-7 | TRBV13 | TGTGCCAGCAGCGCGGGACTAGCGGGGGTCTACGAGCAGTACTTC | CASSAGLAGVYEQYF
NA | TRBD2 | TRBJ2-7 | TRBV12-5 | TGTGCTAGTGGTTTGGTACAAAAGCGGGAGAGGGAGCAGTACTTC | CASGLVQKREREQYF
NA | NA | TRBJ1-1 | TRBV7-9 | TGTGCCAGCAGCTTAGCGCGGGAGGGTTGGACTGAAGCTTTCTTT | CASSLAREGWTEAFF
few | NA | TRBJ2-6 | TRBV7-9 | TGTGCCAGCAGCCCACGTGAGGCCGGGGCCAACGTCCTGACTTTC | CASSPREAGANVLTF
once | TRBD1 | TRBJ2-7 | TRBV19 | TGTGCCAGTAGTATGACAGGGGGTTACTACGAGCAGTACTTC | CASSMTGGYYEQYF
NA | NA | TRBJ1-5 | TRBV2 | TGTGCCAGCAGTGAAGCCGAGCATCAGCCCCAGCATTTT | CASSEAEHQPQHF
many | TRBD1 | TRBJ2-2 | TRBV11-3 | TGTGCCAGCAGCCAGGGACAGGGTCAGGGGGAGCTGTTTTTT | CASSQGQGQGELFF
NA | TRBD1 | TRBJ2-7 | TRBV11-2 | TGTGCCAGCAGCTTAGTGGGGACAGGGTTATCCGAGCAGTACTTC | CASSLVGTGLSEQYF
once | NA | TRBJ2-2 | TRBV9 | TGTGCCAGCGGGCCCCTAGGACAGCTCGGGACCGGGGAGCTGTTTTTT | CASGPLGQLGTGELFF
NA | TRBD2 | TRBJ2-3 | TRBV5-4 | TGTGCCAGCAGCGCCCGACTAGCGGGAGACACAGATACGCAGTATTTT | CASSARLAGDTDTQYF
NA | NA | TRBJ1-1 | TRBV7-2 | TGTGCCAGCAGCCCTCAGCTCGGAGGTGAAGCTTTCTTT | CASSPQLGGEAFF
few | TRBD1 | TRBJ1-3 | TRBV6-5 | TGTGCCAGCAGTTCCGGGACAGGGGGCGGAAACACCATATATTTT | CASSSGTGGGNTIYF
NA | NA | TRBJ1-3 | TRBV4-1 | TGCGCCAGCAGCCCCCAGGCACTCTCTGGAAACACCATATATTTT | CASSPQALSGNTIYF
NA | TRBD2 | TRBJ2-1 | TRBV27 | TGTGCCAGCACCGGACTAGGCCTCAATGAGCAGTTCTTC | CASTGLGLNEQFF
NA | TRBD2 | TRBJ2-5 | TRBV7-2 | TGTGCCAGCAGCTCCCGGTCCCCCATGGCGGGAGAAGAGACCCAGTACTTC | CASSSRSPMAGEETQYF
NA | NA | TRBJ1-1 | TRBV18 | TGTGCCAGCTCACCGGTATTAGGGGTTCCCACTGAAGCTTTCTTT | CASSPVLGVPTEAFF
NA | TRBD1 | TRBJ1-1 | TRBV5-6 | TGTGCCAGCAGCTTGGGGCAGGGGGTTTCTGAAGCTTTCTTT | CASSLGQGVSEAFF
NA | NA | TRBJ1-4 | TRBV4-1 | TGCGCCAGCAGCCAAGTCGCAGGGCTGGATGAAAAACTGTTTTTT | CASSQVAGLDEKLFF
NA | NA | TRBJ1-1 | TRBV7-2 | TGTGCCAGCAGCCTAGCACGCGGGTTCACTGAAGCTTTCTTT | CASSLARGFTEAFF
NA | TRBD1 | TRBJ1-3 | TRBV18 | TGTGCCAGCTCACCATTATCTCGACAGGGGCAAGGAAACACCATATATTTT | CASSPLSRQGQGNTIYF
NA | NA | TRBJ2-3 | TRBV7-3 | TGTGCCAGCAGCAACGACTATTCAGATACGCAGTATTTT | CASSNDYSDTQYF
NA | NA | TRBJ2-6 | TRBV19 | TGTGCCAGTAGACCAGGTCCCTCTGGGGCCAACGTCCTGACTTTC | CASRPGPSGANVLTF
few | NA | TRBJ1-1 | TRBV9 | TGTGCCAGCAGCGTTCGAGGTGGAGTGGGCACTGAAGCTTTCTTT | CASSVRGGVGTEAFF
NA | NA | TRBJ1-1 | TRBV18 | TGTGCCAGCTCACCAATACCAGGGGTCAACACTGAAGCTTTCTTT | CASSPIPGVNTEAFF
NA | NA | TRBJ1-1 | TRBV7-9 | TGTGCCAGCAGCCCCTTCAGTGATATCCTGAACACTGAAGCTTTCTTT | CASSPFSDILNTEAFF